What follows are 18 T cell receptor beta chains derived from one specimen sequenced in a study of T cells in localized non-small cell lung cancer. Only in-frame clones appear in the TCRdb table, and some are missing; sequencing was by immunoSEQ multiplex PCR. The sample contains 5,500 to 7,500 clones, roughly 87% of which appear only once. This specimen was peripheral blood, taken before any cancer treatment. The receptor source for this set is a male donor aged 60 or over with stage I lung adenocarcinoma.

This chain links TRBV27 with TRBJ1-2; TRBD1 matches at 8 bases. V was clipped by 4 bases and J by 3 bases; unmatched bases: 7. This CDR3 has 15 residues. The germline V gene has CDR1 MNHEY and CDR2 SMNVEV (reference sequence). The CDR3 region is CASSSTGQADYGYTF. Written as DNA, the CDR3 is TGTGCCAGCAGTTCAACGGGACAGGCAGACTATGGCTACACCTTC.

This clone is large. The chain joins TRBV7-9 to TRBJ1-4; possibly TRBD1 for D (5 bases). Germline-derived CDR1 and CDR2 are SEHNR and FQNEAQ (reference sequence). The CDR3 length is 15 residues. The V end lost 5 bases, the J end lost 7 bases, and 17 bases lay between the germline ends. The CDR3, as DNA: TGTGCCAGCAGCCCTAGAATGGGGGAGGTTGAAAAACTGTTTTTT. As protein: CASSPRMGEVEKLFF.

This clone has only one observation. This chain connects TRBV5-4 to TRBJ2-3; 8 positions agree with TRBD1. Trimming removed 4 bases from V and 3 bases from J; junction bases left unmatched: 7. This CDR3 comprises 15 residues. From germline, CDR1 is SGHNT and CDR2 YYREEE (reference sequence). The CDR3: CASSQDRGYTDTQYF. The CDR3 DNA reads TGTGCCAGCAGCCAAGACAGGGGTTATACAGATACGCAGTATTTT.

The chain employs TRBV12-5 and TRBJ1-5; no clear D. The CDR3 has 13 residues. Germline CDR1 LGHNT, CDR2 FRNRAP. With 5 bases removed from V and 6 bases from J, the gap between germline ends came to 11 bases. CDR3 protein: CASGPSEVQPQHF. The CDR3 DNA reads TGTGCTAGTGGTCCCTCGGAGGTTCAGCCCCAGCATTTT.

The V gene is TRBV6-1, the J gene TRBJ2-5; D possibly corresponds to TRBD2 (6 bases). V lost 0 bases and J lost 4, with 15 bases in between. The CDR3 is 16 residues long. Germline lookup yields CDR1 MNHNS and CDR2 SASEGT. CDR3 sequence reads: CASSEAEGLPRETQYF. In nucleotides, the CDR3 is TGTGCCAGCAGTGAAGCGGAGGGACTGCCGCGAGAGACCCAGTACTTC.

The rearrangement joins TRBV6-1 to TRBJ2-3; the D gene is possibly TRBD1 (5 bases). There are 15 residues in the CDR3. CDR1 is MNHNS and CDR2 is SASEGT in the germline V gene. V was shortened by 3 bases and J by 3 bases, with 13 bases between the two germline ends. CDR3 protein: CASSDGVGVTDTQYF. For the CDR3, the DNA is TGTGCCAGCAGTGATGGAGTAGGGGTAACAGATACGCAGTATTTT.

The chain carries TRBV7-9 and TRBJ2-2, with no clear D. The germline CDR1 and CDR2 sequences are SEHNR and FQNEAQ (reference sequence). This CDR3 has 13 residues. V was shortened by 5 bases and J by 9 bases, with 13 bases between the two germline ends. CDR3 amino acids: CASSGPLQRELFF. In DNA, the CDR3 is TGTGCCAGCAGCGGCCCTCTCCAGCGGGAGCTGTTTTTT.

The rearrangement uses TRBV6-1 and TRBJ1-5, with D unclear. The CDR3 sequence is 11 residues long. CDR1 is MNHNS, CDR2 SASEGT, per germline. V was trimmed by 10 bases and J by 9 bases, leaving 13 bases between them. The CDR3 loop is CATSSPAPQHF. CDR3 nucleotide sequence: TGTGCCACCTCTAGCCCCGCGCCCCAGCATTTT.

This clone has just a few counts. V and J are TRBV28 and TRBJ2-1; 8 nucleotides match TRBD1. The CDR3 covers 14 residues. Germline CDR1 and CDR2: MDHEN and SYDVKM. Losses at the gene ends were 6 bases for V and 9 bases for J; bases not matched to a gene: 10. The CDR3 coding sequence is TGTGCCAGCAGCACGGACAGGGAGGTGAGTGAGCAGTTCTTC. Translated: CASSTDREVSEQFF.

The chain links TRBV19 to TRBJ1-2, with 7 bases lining up with TRBD1. CDR1 and CDR2 from the germline V gene are LNHDA and SQIVND (reference sequence). Unmatched junction bases numbered 14, after V lost 5 bases and J lost 8 bases. The CDR3 has 15 residues. The CDR3 DNA reads TGTGCCAGTAGTCTGAAACACGACAGGGCTCAGGGCTACACCTTC. Amino acids: CASSLKHDRAQGYTF. Filled out from reference TRBV19 and TRBJ1-2, the complete variable domain reads DGGITQSPKYLFRKEGQNVTLSCEQNLNHDAMYWYRQDPGQGLRLIYYSQIVNDFQKGDIAEGYSVSREKKESFPLTVTSAQKNPTAFYLCASSLKHDRAQGYTFGSGTRLTVV.

The chain uses TRBV11-3 and TRBJ2-2; D gene ambiguous. The CDR3 extends over 14 amino acids. Trimming removed 2 bases at V and 0 bases at J, with 4 bases between. The germline gives CDR1 SGHNT, CDR2 YENEEA. The DNA of the CDR3 is TGTGCCAGCAGCTTAAACACGAACACCGGGGAGCTGTTTTTT. Protein product: CASSLNTNTGELFF.

The rearrangement links TRBV10-2 to TRBJ2-1; D call uncertain. CDR3 length: 16 amino acids. CDR1 is WSHSY and CDR2 is SAAADI in the germline V gene. Trimming pared 3 bases from V and 0 bases from J, leaving 12 bases between. The DNA of the CDR3 is TGCGCCAGCAGTGAATCGGACCGGAGCTCCTACAATGAGCAGTTCTTC. This sequence encodes CASSESDRSSYNEQFF.

The CDR3 nucleotides read TGTGCCAGCGGGCAGGGGCGAGAGACCCAGTACTTC. This gives the protein CASGQGRETQYF. The chain recombines TRBV9 with TRBJ2-5; tentative D call: TRBD1 (6 bases). The CDR3 loop spans 12 amino acids. V dropped 7 bases and J dropped 4 bases, with 11 bases sitting between them. Germline values: CDR1 SGDLS, CDR2 YYNGEE. Full variable domain (missing parts from reference TRBV9 and TRBJ2-5): DSGVTQTPKHLITATGQRVTLRCSPRSGDLSVYWYQQSLDQGLQFLIQYYNGEERAKGNILERFSAQQFPDLHSELNLSSLELGDSALYFCASGQGRETQYFGPGTRLLVL.

The V call is TRBV10-3, the J call TRBJ1-1; 10 bases are shared with TRBD1. CDR3 size: 14 residues. Looked up from germline, CDR1 is ENHRY and CDR2 is SYGVKD. The J segment lost 4 bases and the V segment lost 4 bases, leaving 3 bases of the junction unmatched. The CDR3 sequence: CAISAGQGITEAFF. CDR3 DNA: TGTGCCATCAGTGCGGGACAGGGGATCACTGAAGCTTTCTTT.

The chain has TRBV7-8 and TRBJ1-1; no definite D call. Germline values: CDR1 SGHVS, CDR2 FQNEAQ. The CDR3 totals 14 residues. V lost 3 bases, J lost 4 bases, and 12 bases lay in between. This CDR3 is CASSFTQRSTEAFF. CDR3 DNA: TGTGCCAGCAGCTTCACACAGAGGAGCACTGAAGCTTTCTTT.

V usage is TRBV5-1 and J usage is TRBJ2-7; 9 bases agree with TRBD2. V was clipped by 2 bases and J by 5 bases; unmatched bases: 17. The CDR3 has 18 residues. CDR1 is SGHRS and CDR2 is YFSETQ in the germline V gene. CDR3 region: CASSFSDSGSWAQHEQYF. CDR3 nucleotides: TGCGCCAGCAGCTTCTCAGATAGCGGGAGCTGGGCACAACACGAGCAGTACTTC.

The rearrangement uses TRBV11-2 and TRBJ2-7; 7 bases line up with TRBD2. J gave up 9 bases and V 2 bases, and 1 base lay outside the gene matches. Germline CDR1 SGHAT, CDR2 FQNNGV. CDR3 length equals 11 residues. This CDR3 is CASSLWGGQYF. The CDR3 DNA sequence: TGTGCCAGCAGCTTATGGGGGGGGCAGTACTTC.

The V gene is TRBV6-1, the J gene TRBJ1-5; no clear D. The CDR3 is 13 amino acids. CDR1 MNHNS and CDR2 SASEGT come from the germline V gene. V lost 8 bases, J lost 3 bases, and 11 bases lay in between. The CDR3 region is CASGRDANQPQHF. The CDR3 nucleotides read TGTGCCAGCGGCCGAGACGCCAATCAGCCCCAGCATTTT.